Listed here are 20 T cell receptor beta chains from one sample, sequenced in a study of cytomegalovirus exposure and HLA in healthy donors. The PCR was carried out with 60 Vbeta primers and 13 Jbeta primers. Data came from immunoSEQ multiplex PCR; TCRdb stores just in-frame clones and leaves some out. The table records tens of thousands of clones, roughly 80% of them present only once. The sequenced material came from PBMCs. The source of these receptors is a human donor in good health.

CDR3 nucleotides: TGCAGCGTTGGTACAGGGGATCAGCCCCAGCATTTT. Amino acids: CSVGTGDQPQHF. The rearrangement joins TRBV29-1 to TRBJ1-5; the match to TRBD1 covers 7 bases. There are 12 residues in the CDR3. Germline V gene data show CDR1 as SQVTM and CDR2 as ANQGSEA. The V and J ends lost 4 bases and 5 bases, in that order; junction bases with no gene match: 2.

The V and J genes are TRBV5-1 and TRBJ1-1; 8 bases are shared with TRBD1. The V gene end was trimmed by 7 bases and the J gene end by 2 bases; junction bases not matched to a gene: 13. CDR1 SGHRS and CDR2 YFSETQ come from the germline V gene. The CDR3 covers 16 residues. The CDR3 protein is CASSSQGALENTEAFF. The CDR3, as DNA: TGCGCCAGCTCCTCTCAGGGGGCATTGGAAAACACTGAAGCTTTCTTT. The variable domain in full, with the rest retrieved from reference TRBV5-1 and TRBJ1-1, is KAGVTQTPRYLIKTRGQQVTLSCSPISGHRSVSWYQQTPGQGLQFLFEYFSETQRNKGNFPGRFSGRQFSNSRSEMNVSTLELGDSALYLCASSSQGALENTEAFFGQGTRLTVV.

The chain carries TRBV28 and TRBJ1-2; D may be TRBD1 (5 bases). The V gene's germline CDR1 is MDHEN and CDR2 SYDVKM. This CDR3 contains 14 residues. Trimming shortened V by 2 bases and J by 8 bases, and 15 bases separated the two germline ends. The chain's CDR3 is CASSLQGRARGYTF. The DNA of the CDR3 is TGTGCCAGCAGTTTACAGGGTAGGGCCCGGGGCTACACCTTC.

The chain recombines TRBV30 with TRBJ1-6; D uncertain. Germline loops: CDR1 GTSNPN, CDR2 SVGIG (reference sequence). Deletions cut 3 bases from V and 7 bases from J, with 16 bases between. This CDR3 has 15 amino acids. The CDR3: CAWSAELAGNSPLHF. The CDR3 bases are TGTGCCTGGAGCGCCGAATTGGCAGGAAATTCACCCCTCCACTTT.

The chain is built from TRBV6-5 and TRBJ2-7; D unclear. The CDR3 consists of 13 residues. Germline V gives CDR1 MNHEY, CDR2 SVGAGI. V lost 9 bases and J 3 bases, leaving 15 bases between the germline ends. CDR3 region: CASHRQGLYEQYF. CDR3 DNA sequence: TGTGCCAGTCATAGACAAGGTCTCTACGAGCAGTACTTC.

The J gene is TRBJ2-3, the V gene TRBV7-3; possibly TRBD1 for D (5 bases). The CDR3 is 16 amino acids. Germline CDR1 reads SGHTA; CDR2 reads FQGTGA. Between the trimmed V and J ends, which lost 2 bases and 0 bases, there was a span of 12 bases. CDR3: CASSLVPRQSTDTQYF. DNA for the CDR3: TGTGCCAGCAGCTTAGTTCCGCGACAGAGCACAGATACGCAGTATTTT.

This chain's CDR3 is CARKKSGRAIWEQYF. The CDR3 nucleotides read TGTGCCAGAAAGAAGAGCGGGAGGGCCATATGGGAGCAGTACTTC. The V call is TRBV19, the J call TRBJ2-7; 10 bases line up with TRBD2. Per the germline V gene, CDR1 is LNHDA and CDR2 is SQIVND (reference sequence). The V segment lost 9 bases and the J segment 7 bases; nucleotides outside the gene matches: 15. The CDR3 loop spans 15 amino acids.

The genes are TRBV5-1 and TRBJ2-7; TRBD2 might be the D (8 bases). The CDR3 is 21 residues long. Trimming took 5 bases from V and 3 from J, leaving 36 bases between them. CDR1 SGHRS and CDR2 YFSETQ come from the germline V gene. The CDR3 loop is CASSRGGGGRSRGLRGYEQYF. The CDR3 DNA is TGCGCCAGCAGTCGGGGGGGCGGGGGTAGATCAAGGGGGCTGAGGGGCTACGAGCAGTACTTC.

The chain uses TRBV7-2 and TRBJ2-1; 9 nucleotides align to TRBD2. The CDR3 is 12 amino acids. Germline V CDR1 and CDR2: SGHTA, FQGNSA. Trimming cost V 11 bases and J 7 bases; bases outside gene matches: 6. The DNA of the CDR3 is TGTGCCGGCGGGGGGGCGCCTAATGAGCAGTTCTTC. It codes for CAGGGAPNEQFF. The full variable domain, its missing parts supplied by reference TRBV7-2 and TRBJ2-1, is GAGVSQSPSNKVTEKGKDVELRCDPISGHTALYWYRQSLGQGLEFLIYFQGNSAPDKSGLPSDRFSAERTGGSVSTLTIQRTQQEDSAVYLCAGGGAPNEQFFGPGTRLTVL.

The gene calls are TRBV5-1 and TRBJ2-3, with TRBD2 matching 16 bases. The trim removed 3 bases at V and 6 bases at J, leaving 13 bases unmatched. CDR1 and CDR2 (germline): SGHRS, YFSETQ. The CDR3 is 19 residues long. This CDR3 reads CASSWGLAGGPAFSDTQYF. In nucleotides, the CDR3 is TGCGCCAGCAGCTGGGGACTAGCGGGAGGGCCTGCTTTTAGCGATACGCAGTATTTT.

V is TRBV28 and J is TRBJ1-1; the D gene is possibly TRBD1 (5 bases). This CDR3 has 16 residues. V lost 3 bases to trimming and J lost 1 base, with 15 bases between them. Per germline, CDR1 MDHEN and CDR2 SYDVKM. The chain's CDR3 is CASSFLRQGRNTEAFF. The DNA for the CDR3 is TGTGCCAGCAGTTTTCTACGGCAGGGAAGGAACACTGAAGCTTTCTTT.

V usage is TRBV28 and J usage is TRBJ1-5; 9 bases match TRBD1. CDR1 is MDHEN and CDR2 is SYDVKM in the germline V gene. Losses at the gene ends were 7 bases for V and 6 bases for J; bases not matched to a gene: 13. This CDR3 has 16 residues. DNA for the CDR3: TGTGCCAGCACGGGGACAGGGACGTTAGGGGGTCAGCCCCAGCATTTT. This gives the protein CASTGTGTLGGQPQHF.

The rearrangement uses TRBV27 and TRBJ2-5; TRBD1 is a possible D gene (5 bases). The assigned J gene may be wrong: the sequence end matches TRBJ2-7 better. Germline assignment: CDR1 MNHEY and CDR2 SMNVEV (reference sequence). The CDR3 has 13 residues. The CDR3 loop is CASSWVRENEQYF. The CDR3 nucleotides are TGTGCCAGCAGTTGGGTCAGGGAAAACGAGCAGTACTTC.

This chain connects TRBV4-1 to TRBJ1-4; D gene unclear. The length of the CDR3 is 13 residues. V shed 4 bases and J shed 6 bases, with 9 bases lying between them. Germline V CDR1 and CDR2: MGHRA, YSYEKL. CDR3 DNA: TGCGCCAGCAGCCGTGGGAGGGATGAAAAACTGTTTTTT. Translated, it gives CASSRGRDEKLFF.

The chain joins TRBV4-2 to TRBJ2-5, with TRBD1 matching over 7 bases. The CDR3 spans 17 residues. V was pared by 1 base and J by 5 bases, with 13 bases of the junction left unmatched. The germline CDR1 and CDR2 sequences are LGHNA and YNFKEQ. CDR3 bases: TGTGCCAGCAGCCAAGCCCTCGCGACAGGGCTAGGGGAGACCCAGTACTTC. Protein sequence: CASSQALATGLGETQYF.

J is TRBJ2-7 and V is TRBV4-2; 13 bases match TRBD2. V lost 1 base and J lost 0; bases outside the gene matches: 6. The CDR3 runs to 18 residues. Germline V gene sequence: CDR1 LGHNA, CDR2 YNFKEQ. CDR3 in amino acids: CASSQGTSGRDPSYEQYF. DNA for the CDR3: TGTGCCAGCAGCCAAGGAACTAGCGGGAGGGACCCCTCCTACGAGCAGTACTTC.

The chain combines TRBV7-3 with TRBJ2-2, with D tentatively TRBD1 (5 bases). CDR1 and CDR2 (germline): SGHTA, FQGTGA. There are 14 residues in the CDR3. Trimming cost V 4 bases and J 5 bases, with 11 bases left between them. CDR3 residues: CASSSLQGTGELFF. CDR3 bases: TGTGCCAGCAGCTCCCTCCAGGGTACCGGGGAGCTGTTTTTT.

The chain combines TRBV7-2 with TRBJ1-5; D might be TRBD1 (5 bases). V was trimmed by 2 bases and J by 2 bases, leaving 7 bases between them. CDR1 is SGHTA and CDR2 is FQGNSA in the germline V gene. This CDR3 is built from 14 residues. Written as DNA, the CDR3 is TGTGCCAGCAGCTTAACCAGGGGCAATCAGCCCCAGCATTTT. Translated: CASSLTRGNQPQHF.

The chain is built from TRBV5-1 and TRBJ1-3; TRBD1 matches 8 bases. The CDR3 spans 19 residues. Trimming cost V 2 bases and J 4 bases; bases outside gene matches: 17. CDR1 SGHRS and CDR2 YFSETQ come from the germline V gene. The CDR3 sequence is CASSFNRAGGSIFGNTIYF. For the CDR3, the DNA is TGCGCCAGCAGCTTTAACCGTGCAGGGGGCTCGATCTTCGGAAACACCATATATTTT.

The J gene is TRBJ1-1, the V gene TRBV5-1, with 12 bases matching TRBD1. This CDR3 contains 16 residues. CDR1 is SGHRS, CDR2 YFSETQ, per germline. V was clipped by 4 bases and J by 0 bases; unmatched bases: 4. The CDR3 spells CASSPGTGGLNTEAFF. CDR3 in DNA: TGCGCCAGCAGCCCGGGGACAGGGGGCTTGAACACTGAAGCTTTCTTT.